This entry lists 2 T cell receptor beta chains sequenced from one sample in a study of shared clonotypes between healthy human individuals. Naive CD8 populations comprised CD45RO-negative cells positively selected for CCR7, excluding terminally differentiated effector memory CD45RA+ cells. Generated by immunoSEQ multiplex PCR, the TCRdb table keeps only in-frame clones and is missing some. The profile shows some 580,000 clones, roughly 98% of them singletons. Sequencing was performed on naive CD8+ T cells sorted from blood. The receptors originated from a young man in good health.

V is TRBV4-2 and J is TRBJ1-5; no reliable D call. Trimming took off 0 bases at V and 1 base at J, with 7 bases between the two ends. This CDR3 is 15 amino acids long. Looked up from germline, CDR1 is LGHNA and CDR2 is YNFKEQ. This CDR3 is CASSQEVASNQPQHF. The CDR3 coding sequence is TGTGCCAGCAGCCAAGAGGTTGCAAGCAATCAGCCCCAGCATTTT.

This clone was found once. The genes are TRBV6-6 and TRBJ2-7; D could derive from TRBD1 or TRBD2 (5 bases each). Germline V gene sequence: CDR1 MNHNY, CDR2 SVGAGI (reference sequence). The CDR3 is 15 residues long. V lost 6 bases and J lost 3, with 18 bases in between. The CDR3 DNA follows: TGTGCCAGCAGCAGGGACCCCATGGGTGGCTACGAGCAGTACTTC. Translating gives CASSRDPMGGYEQYF.